This TCR beta chain was sequenced for a study of breast tumors, draining lymph nodes, adjacent tissues. Breast cancer patients provided tissue from their axillary draining lymph nodes. There are 17 residues in the CDR3. Trimming cost V 3 bases and J 0 bases, with 14 bases left between them. Germline V gene sequence: CDR1 LNHDA, CDR2 SQIVND (reference sequence). General study results and limits: The lymph node origin of tumor T cells was framed as consistent with a hypothesis, not demonstrated. Tumor and nontumor repertoires were significantly more similar in luminal-like than in basal-like breast cancer. Tumor TCR diversity was below lymph nodes but above nontumor tissue. Most tumor T cells seemingly derive from lymph node, then expand in tumor.

TCRdb passed the multiplex PCR reads through MiXCR, listing each CDR3 protein once. The table records nearly 200,000 distinct CDR3 sequences, approximately 33% of them present only once. This clonotype came up many times. Its antigen is not identified. The J gene is TRBJ2-2, the V gene TRBV19, with D possibly being TRBD1 or TRBD2 (6 bases each). The sequencing input was axillary lymph node tissue. This receptor was obtained from a female donor with breast cancer. Some clones in this sample may be carry-over from other donors' samples. The CDR3 nucleotides are TGTGCCAGTAGTATGTTCGGGGGCAGAACGAACACCGGGGAGCTGTTTTTT. Protein: CASSMFGGRTNTGELFF.